In this sample, the clone carrying this T cell receptor (beta chain) turned up once. What it recognizes is unknown. This may arise from a read error, as a much more abundant clone is one base away. The CDR3 does not close with the conserved phenylalanine or tryptophan, likely indicating a read error. For each extraction, RNA and DNA were obtained together from approximately 20-30 mg of unsorted bulk tissue. This CDR3 spans 14 amino acids. Trimming stripped 9 bases from V and 6 bases from J, with 18 bases between. Germline-derived CDR1 and CDR2 are ENHRY and SYGVKD. This sample was taken from a study of tumor-infiltrating lymphocytes in primary liver carcinoma. Study background: The study reported T1-T3 N0M0 tumors spanning 4.2 to 10 cm. Samples returned roughly 3.5 to 8 million productive TCRbeta reads, a yield that was similar across tissue types. Study-level results: Tumor region pairs outstripped tumor-adjacent and tumor-blood pairs in overlap.

Researchers generated TCR beta cDNA from approximately 450 ng of total RNA, relying on a constant-region primer. Three-round nested multiplex PCR performed with slightly modified ARM-PCR produced the TCR beta libraries. The first two PCR rounds used TRBV1-TRBV30 primers with a Cbeta primer, approximately 10 cycles each. TCRdb passed the multiplex PCR reads through MiXCR, listing each CDR3 protein once. This table has about 35,000 distinct CDR3 sequences, roughly 80% appearing once. The chain has TRBV10-3 and TRBJ1-5; D remains unclear. The TCR sequence derives from a man in his forties or fifties with primary liver carcinoma and hepatitis B virus infection. The sequencing sample was made of liver tumor tissue from sampling region 4. The subset was: tumor region T4, right-lateral pole. This chain's CDR3 is CAMSEVLQGQPQHS. CDR3 nucleotides: TGTGCCATGAGCGAGGTACTCCAAGGTCAGCCCCAGCATTCT.